The clone carrying this T cell receptor (beta chain) was observed many times. This record belongs to a study of T cells in Graves' hyperthyroidism and ophthalmopathy. The investigators amplified TCR beta CDR3 regions from RNA transcripts. When the TCR CDR3 underwent first-round RT-PCR, the HTBI primer set was used. MiXCR was run by TCRdb on the multiplex PCR reads, yielding one entry per CDR3 protein. The sample has more than 300,000 distinct CDR3 sequences, approximately 17% seen once; the top ten hold 40%. V was shortened by 3 bases and J by 2 bases, with 9 bases between the two germline ends. Germline values: CDR1 DFQATT, CDR2 SNEGSKA (reference sequence). The CDR3 extends over 13 amino acids. Among ophthalmopathy patients, the Clinical Activity Score reached at least 3, the NOSPECS grade reached at least 4, and duration remained under 3 months. Together with thyroid ultrasound, orbital computed tomography, serum thyroxine and TRAb, clinical symptoms were used for diagnoses.

The receptor's source is a man aged 18-30 years with Graves' ophthalmopathy. The material sequenced was blood. The chain links TRBV20-1 to TRBJ2-3, with D tentatively TRBD1 (5 bases). The CDR3, as DNA: TGCAGTGCTAGGGACACCTACACAGATACGCAGTATTTT. As protein: CSARDTYTDTQYF.